The following is a T cell receptor (beta chain) sequence with its context. CDR1 and CDR2 (germline): KGHSH, LQKENI. Trimming shortened V by 2 bases and J by 1 base, and 11 bases separated the two germline ends. The CDR3 contains 15 residues. This entry belongs to a study of control samples from healthy donors and cancer patients. Libraries were prepared by immunoSEQ multiplex PCR; TCRdb keeps only in-frame clonotypes and omits some of them. The sample contains about 100,000 clones, around nine tenths of which appear only once. This clonotype was obtained from a human donor in good health. The donor label of this sample is uncertain. Sample: blood. J is TRBJ1-1 and V is TRBV18, with D perhaps matching TRBD1 (5 bases). CDR3 nucleotide sequence: TGTGCCAGCTCACCAAAACATACAGGGAACACTGAAGCTTTCTTT. It codes for CASSPKHTGNTEAFF.